The following is a T cell receptor beta chain sequence with its context. The antigen remains unidentified. TCR beta VDJ combinations and CDR3 sequences were profiled from genomic DNA. TCRdb reprocessed the reads with MiXCR, giving one entry per CDR3 protein. Among about 200,000 distinct CDR3 sequences, about 62% were seen once, and the ten largest hold about 60%. Sequenced patients had shown CD8+CD57+ cell expansion by flow cytometry. Everyone among the patients had severe acquired aplastic anemia. Patients were untreated when blood was sampled. The CDR3 runs 12 residues. Germline CDR1 is SEHNR and CDR2 is FQNEAQ (reference sequence). The V gene lost 0 bases and the J gene lost 15 bases, with 12 bases spanning the gap. This sample was included in a study of CD8+CD57+ T cells in acquired aplastic anemia. Findings and caveats of the study: CD8+ Simpson's diversity did not differ significantly between patients and controls.

Sequenced input: sorted CD4+, CD8+, or CD8+CD57+ T cells (not recorded which) from PBMCs. This TCR was sampled from a human donor with aplastic anemia. This chain joins TRBV7-9 and TRBJ2-1; D assignment may be TRBD1 or TRBD2 (5 bases each). The CDR3, as DNA: TGTGCCAGCAGCTTAGCTGAGGGGTCGTGGTTCTTC. This translates into CASSLAEGSWFF.